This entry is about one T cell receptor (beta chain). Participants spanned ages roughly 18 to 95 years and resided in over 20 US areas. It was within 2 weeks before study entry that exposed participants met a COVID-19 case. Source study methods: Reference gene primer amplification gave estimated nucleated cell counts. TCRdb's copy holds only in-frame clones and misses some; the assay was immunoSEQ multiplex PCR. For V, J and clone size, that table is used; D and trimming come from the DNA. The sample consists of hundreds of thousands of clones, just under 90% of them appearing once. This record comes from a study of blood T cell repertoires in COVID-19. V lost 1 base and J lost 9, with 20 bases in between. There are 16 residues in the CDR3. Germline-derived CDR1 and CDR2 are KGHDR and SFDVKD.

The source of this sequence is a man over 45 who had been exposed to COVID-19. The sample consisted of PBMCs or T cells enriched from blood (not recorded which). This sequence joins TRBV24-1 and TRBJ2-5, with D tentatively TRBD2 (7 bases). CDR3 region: CATSDFGLEGEVAQYF. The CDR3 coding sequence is TGTGCCACCAGTGATTTCGGACTAGAGGGGGAAGTGGCCCAGTACTTC.